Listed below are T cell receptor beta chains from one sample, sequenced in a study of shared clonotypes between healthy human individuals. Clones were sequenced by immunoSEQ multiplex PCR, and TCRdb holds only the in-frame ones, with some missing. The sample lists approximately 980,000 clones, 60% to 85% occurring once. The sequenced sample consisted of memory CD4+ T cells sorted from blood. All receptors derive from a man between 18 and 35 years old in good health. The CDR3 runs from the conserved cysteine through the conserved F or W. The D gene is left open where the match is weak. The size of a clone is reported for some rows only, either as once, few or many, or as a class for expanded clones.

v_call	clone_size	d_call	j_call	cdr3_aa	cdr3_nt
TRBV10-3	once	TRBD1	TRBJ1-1	CAITGSPGQGAGVNTEAFF	TGTGCCATCACAGGTTCTCCGGGACAGGGGGCTGGTGTGAACACTGAAGCTTTCTTT
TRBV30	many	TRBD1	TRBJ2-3	CAWSYGQGVDTQYF	TGTGCCTGGAGTTACGGACAGGGGGTAGATACGCAGTATTTT
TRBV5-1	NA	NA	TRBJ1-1	CASRDGNTEAFF	TGCGCCAGCCGCGACGGAAACACTGAAGCTTTCTTT
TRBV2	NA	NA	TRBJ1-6	CASSPQGIYNSPLHF	TGTGCCAGCAGCCCACAGGGCATTTATAATTCACCCCTCCACTTT
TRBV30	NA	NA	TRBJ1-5	CAWSPFRPPGSLGQPQHF	TGTGCCTGGAGCCCCTTCCGCCCTCCGGGGTCCCTAGGTCAGCCCCAGCATTTT
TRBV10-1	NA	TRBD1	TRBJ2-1	CATRSGTGGNEQFF	TGCGCCACCCGATCCGGGACAGGGGGCAATGAGCAGTTCTTC
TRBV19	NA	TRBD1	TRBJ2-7	CASRGTGSSYEQYF	TGTGCCAGTAGAGGGACAGGGAGCTCCTACGAGCAGTACTTC
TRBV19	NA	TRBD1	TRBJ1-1	CASSEGQGNTEAFF	TGTGCCAGTAGTGAGGGACAGGGGAACACTGAAGCTTTCTTT
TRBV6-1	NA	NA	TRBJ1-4	CASSAPGSLGEKLFF	TGTGCCAGCAGTGCCCCAGGGAGCTTAGGGGAAAAACTGTTTTTT
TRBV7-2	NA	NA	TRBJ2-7	CASSSISYEQYF	TGTGCCAGCAGCTCAATCTCCTACGAGCAGTACTTC